These T cell receptor beta chains were read from a single sample in a study of T cells in Graves' hyperthyroidism and ophthalmopathy. MiXCR, applied by TCRdb to the multiplex PCR reads, yields one record per CDR3 protein. The repertoire consists of about 640,000 distinct CDR3 sequences, with 20% to 25% occurring once and the leading ten covering about 34%. Source material: blood. The receptors come from a man in his thirties or forties with Graves' ophthalmopathy. The CDR3 runs from the conserved cysteine through the conserved F or W. D genes are given only for firm matches. Part of the rows lack a size; the others show once, few, many or a class for expanded clones.

clone_size: few; j_call: TRBJ1-4; v_call: TRBV5-6; d_call: TRBD1; cdr3_nt: TGTGCCAGCAGCTTGATGACAGGGGGCAATGAAAAACTGTTTTTT; cdr3_aa: CASSLMTGGNEKLFF
clone_size: few; j_call: TRBJ1-1; v_call: TRBV29-1; d_call: .; cdr3_nt: TGCAGCGTTTTCCAGGACCGGAACACTGAAGCTTTCTTT; cdr3_aa: CSVFQDRNTEAFF
clone_size: few; j_call: TRBJ2-7; v_call: TRBV4-3; d_call: .; cdr3_nt: TGCGCCAGCAGCCAAGGGCGGGACAGAGCCTACGAGCAGTACTTC; cdr3_aa: CASSQGRDRAYEQYF
clone_size: many; j_call: TRBJ2-5; v_call: TRBV3-1; d_call: TRBD2; cdr3_nt: TGTGCCAGCAGCCAAGATCGGTCTAGCGGGACTCAGTACTTC; cdr3_aa: CASSQDRSSGTQYF
clone_size: many; j_call: TRBJ2-1; v_call: TRBV3-1; d_call: .; cdr3_nt: TGTGCCAGCAGCTCACCCCGGAAGACGCAGTTCTTC; cdr3_aa: CASSSPRKTQFF
clone_size: many; j_call: TRBJ2-3; v_call: TRBV30; d_call: TRBD2; cdr3_nt: TGTGCCTGGCGTATAGCGGGAGGGGCAGATACGCAGTATTTT; cdr3_aa: CAWRIAGGADTQYF
clone_size: .; j_call: TRBJ2-7; v_call: TRBV5-4; d_call: .; cdr3_nt: TGTGCCAGCAGCAAGGTTGAGCAGTACTTC; cdr3_aa: CASSKVEQYF
clone_size: few; j_call: TRBJ2-2; v_call: TRBV5-4; d_call: .; cdr3_nt: TGTGCCAGCAGCAGGGCCGGACACATTTCAAACACCGGGGAGCTGTTTTTT; cdr3_aa: CASSRAGHISNTGELFF
clone_size: few; j_call: TRBJ1-5; v_call: TRBV20-1; d_call: .; cdr3_nt: TGCAGTGCTAGATACCACGGGGGCTCGGTGGATCAGCCCCAGCATTTT; cdr3_aa: CSARYHGGSVDQPQHF
clone_size: few; j_call: TRBJ2-7; v_call: TRBV20-1; d_call: .; cdr3_nt: TGCAGTGCCCCGGGTGGGAACCCCGCCTACGAGCAGTACTTC; cdr3_aa: CSAPGGNPAYEQYF
clone_size: .; j_call: TRBJ2-2; v_call: TRBV6-5; d_call: TRBD2; cdr3_nt: TGTGCCAGCAGTTACTCTAGGCCGGGACTAGCGGGTAACACCGGGGAGCTGTTTTTT; cdr3_aa: CASSYSRPGLAGNTGELFF
clone_size: .; j_call: TRBJ2-7; v_call: TRBV18; d_call: .; cdr3_nt: TGTGCCAGCTCACCAAGCAGGGTGCGGGAGCAGTACTTC; cdr3_aa: CASSPSRVREQYF
clone_size: .; j_call: TRBJ2-1; v_call: TRBV6-1; d_call: TRBD2; cdr3_nt: TGTGCCAGCACCCCCCCCCTAGCGGGATACAATGAGCAGTTCTTC; cdr3_aa: CASTPPLAGYNEQFF
clone_size: many; j_call: TRBJ2-5; v_call: TRBV3-1; d_call: TRBD2; cdr3_nt: TGTGCCAGCAGCCAAGAGGTAGCGGGAGGCCAAGAGACCCAGTACTTC; cdr3_aa: CASSQEVAGGQETQYF
clone_size: many; j_call: TRBJ2-4; v_call: TRBV7-6; d_call: .; cdr3_nt: TGTGCCAGCAGCCTTACAGGGAAGGGCATTCAGTACTTC; cdr3_aa: CASSLTGKGIQYF
clone_size: .; j_call: TRBJ2-3; v_call: TRBV18; d_call: .; cdr3_nt: TGTGCCAGCTCATCCAATAGCGGATCCACAGATACGCAGTATTTT; cdr3_aa: CASSSNSGSTDTQYF
clone_size: few; j_call: TRBJ1-6; v_call: TRBV27; d_call: TRBD1; cdr3_nt: TGTGCCAGCAGTCATGGGACAGTCAATAATTCACCCCTCCACTTT; cdr3_aa: CASSHGTVNNSPLHF
clone_size: .; j_call: TRBJ2-1; v_call: TRBV20-1; d_call: .; cdr3_nt: TGCAGTGCTAGCCGGGACTCCGGCTCCTACAATGAGCAGTTCTTC; cdr3_aa: CSASRDSGSYNEQFF
clone_size: many; j_call: TRBJ2-1; v_call: TRBV28; d_call: .; cdr3_nt: TGTGCCAGCAGTCCCCCGGGACTCCTGGGTAATGAGCAGTTCTTC; cdr3_aa: CASSPPGLLGNEQFF
clone_size: .; j_call: TRBJ1-2; v_call: TRBV28; d_call: TRBD1; cdr3_nt: TGTGCCAGCAGTCAGGGGGGCCTCTATGGCTACACCTTC; cdr3_aa: CASSQGGLYGYTF
clone_size: many; j_call: TRBJ2-7; v_call: TRBV20-1; d_call: TRBD2; cdr3_nt: TGCAGTGCCAGGGTTCTTAGCGGGACCCTCTACGAGCAGTACTTC; cdr3_aa: CSARVLSGTLYEQYF
clone_size: many; j_call: TRBJ2-1; v_call: TRBV28; d_call: TRBD2; cdr3_nt: TGTGCCAGCAGTCTCATTAGCGGGTACTCCTACAATGAGCAGTTCTTC; cdr3_aa: CASSLISGYSYNEQFF
clone_size: many; j_call: TRBJ1-1; v_call: TRBV28; d_call: .; cdr3_nt: TGTGCCAGACCCGGAGGGTGGGGGGTGAACACTGAAGCTTTCTTT; cdr3_aa: CARPGGWGVNTEAFF
clone_size: .; j_call: TRBJ2-1; v_call: TRBV30; d_call: TRBD2; cdr3_nt: TGTGCCTGGAGTGTGAGAACTAGCGGGAGCAGGGAGCAGTTCTTC; cdr3_aa: CAWSVRTSGSREQFF
clone_size: .; j_call: TRBJ2-1; v_call: TRBV27; d_call: .; cdr3_nt: TGTGCCAGCAGTTTGGGGGACCAGCAGTTCTTC; cdr3_aa: CASSLGDQQFF
clone_size: few; j_call: TRBJ2-3; v_call: TRBV14; d_call: .; cdr3_nt: TGTGCCAGCAGCAGGTTTACAGATACGCAGTATTTT; cdr3_aa: CASSRFTDTQYF
clone_size: .; j_call: TRBJ2-3; v_call: TRBV3-1; d_call: .; cdr3_nt: TGTGCCAGCAGCCAAGATCCAGGATCCAGCACAGATACGCAGTATTTT; cdr3_aa: CASSQDPGSSTDTQYF
clone_size: few; j_call: TRBJ2-4; v_call: TRBV20-1; d_call: TRBD2; cdr3_nt: TGCAGTGCTGGAAGGCTAGCGGGAAAAGAGGGGGCCAAAAACATTCAGTACTTC; cdr3_aa: CSAGRLAGKEGAKNIQYF
clone_size: many; j_call: TRBJ2-1; v_call: TRBV28; d_call: .; cdr3_nt: TGTGCCAGCTTCGGACGGGAATCCCCCCGGCAGTTCTTC; cdr3_aa: CASFGRESPRQFF
clone_size: .; j_call: TRBJ2-1; v_call: TRBV15; d_call: TRBD2; cdr3_nt: TGTGCCACCAGCTCACTAACGGGACTAGCCGAAAGGGGGTATGAGCAGTTCTTC; cdr3_aa: CATSSLTGLAERGYEQFF
clone_size: .; j_call: TRBJ2-7; v_call: TRBV11-2; d_call: .; cdr3_nt: TGTGCCAGCAGCTTAAACTTCGGGGGACAAAACTACGAGCAGTACTTC; cdr3_aa: CASSLNFGGQNYEQYF
clone_size: few; j_call: TRBJ2-5; v_call: TRBV5-1; d_call: TRBD1; cdr3_nt: TGCGCCAGCAGCGCTGCCCCTCAGGGGGCGGAGGAGACCCAGTACTTC; cdr3_aa: CASSAAPQGAEETQYF
clone_size: .; j_call: TRBJ2-1; v_call: TRBV20-1; d_call: TRBD2; cdr3_nt: TGCAGTGCTAGAGATCCTAGCGGGAGGCCCAATGAGCAGTTCTTC; cdr3_aa: CSARDPSGRPNEQFF
clone_size: many; j_call: TRBJ2-3; v_call: TRBV20-1; d_call: .; cdr3_nt: TGCAGTGCTCCGCCTAGCGTCGATACGCAGTATTTT; cdr3_aa: CSAPPSVDTQYF
clone_size: few; j_call: TRBJ2-7; v_call: TRBV19; d_call: .; cdr3_nt: TGTGCCAGTAGTAATCCTTTCGGGTCCTACGAGCAGTACTTC; cdr3_aa: CASSNPFGSYEQYF
clone_size: many; j_call: TRBJ2-1; v_call: TRBV6-1; d_call: TRBD1; cdr3_nt: TGTGCCAGCAGTTTACAGGGGGACCCGGGTAATGAGCAGTTCTTC; cdr3_aa: CASSLQGDPGNEQFF
clone_size: .; j_call: TRBJ2-7; v_call: TRBV5-5; d_call: TRBD2; cdr3_nt: TGTGCCAGCAGCCCCCAACTAGCGGGGGCGGGGGAGCAGTACTTC; cdr3_aa: CASSPQLAGAGEQYF
clone_size: few; j_call: TRBJ2-1; v_call: TRBV14; d_call: TRBD1; cdr3_nt: TGTGCCAGCAGCCAGAAGGGACAGAGCTACAATGAGCAGTTCTTC; cdr3_aa: CASSQKGQSYNEQFF
clone_size: many; j_call: TRBJ1-1; v_call: TRBV3-1; d_call: .; cdr3_nt: TGTGCCAGCAGCCAAGTATTGTCGGGTGAAGCTTTCTTT; cdr3_aa: CASSQVLSGEAFF
clone_size: few; j_call: TRBJ2-2; v_call: TRBV6-1; d_call: .; cdr3_nt: TGTGCCAGCAGTGAAGTGTCAGTGAACACCGGGGAGCTGTTTTTT; cdr3_aa: CASSEVSVNTGELFF
clone_size: .; j_call: TRBJ1-1; v_call: TRBV11-2; d_call: .; cdr3_nt: TGTGCCAGCAGCAAAACACTGAACACTGAAGCTTTCTTT; cdr3_aa: CASSKTLNTEAFF
clone_size: few; j_call: TRBJ1-5; v_call: TRBV28; d_call: TRBD1; cdr3_nt: TGTGCCAGCAACTTGGACAGGGTAGGCCAGCCCCAGCATTTT; cdr3_aa: CASNLDRVGQPQHF
clone_size: .; j_call: TRBJ1-1; v_call: TRBV7-2; d_call: .; cdr3_nt: TGTGCCAGCAGCTCCCCGGGCCGCACTGAAGCTTTCTTT; cdr3_aa: CASSSPGRTEAFF
clone_size: .; j_call: TRBJ2-3; v_call: TRBV5-1; d_call: TRBD1; cdr3_nt: TGCGCCAGCAGCTCGGGTTCTGGCAGGGGGATTTCAGATACGCAGTATTTT; cdr3_aa: CASSSGSGRGISDTQYF
clone_size: many; j_call: TRBJ1-1; v_call: TRBV20-1; d_call: .; cdr3_nt: TGCAGTGCCAGGCAAGGGGCGAACACTGAAGCTTTCTTT; cdr3_aa: CSARQGANTEAFF
clone_size: .; j_call: TRBJ2-1; v_call: TRBV20-1; d_call: .; cdr3_nt: TGCAGTGCTAGAATCGGGGAAAGCTCCTACAATGAGCAGTTCTTC; cdr3_aa: CSARIGESSYNEQFF
clone_size: many; j_call: TRBJ2-1; v_call: TRBV30; d_call: TRBD2; cdr3_nt: TGTGCCTGGAGTGACGGGAGGAAGTTCTTC; cdr3_aa: CAWSDGRKFF
clone_size: many; j_call: TRBJ2-7; v_call: TRBV18; d_call: .; cdr3_nt: TGTGCCAGCTCCGAGCGGTCCCCAAACGAGCAGTACTTC; cdr3_aa: CASSERSPNEQYF
clone_size: few; j_call: TRBJ1-1; v_call: TRBV30; d_call: TRBD1; cdr3_nt: TGTGCCTGGGTTCCTCCCGGGACAGACGGTCTGAACACTGAAGCTTTCTTT; cdr3_aa: CAWVPPGTDGLNTEAFF
clone_size: many; j_call: TRBJ2-1; v_call: TRBV12-3/TRBV12-4; d_call: .; cdr3_nt: TGTGCCAGCAGTTTTGGGGGAGACGTCTCCTACAATGAGCAGTTCTTC; cdr3_aa: CASSFGGDVSYNEQFF
clone_size: few; j_call: TRBJ2-3; v_call: TRBV6-6; d_call: .; cdr3_nt: TGTGCCAGCAGTTATAGCAGGGCTCGCACAGATACGCAGTATTTT; cdr3_aa: CASSYSRARTDTQYF
clone_size: .; j_call: TRBJ1-2; v_call: TRBV10-3; d_call: .; cdr3_nt: TGTGCCATCAGGTGGACGGAGCTTTACGCCGTTAACTATGGCTACACCTTC; cdr3_aa: CAIRWTELYAVNYGYTF
clone_size: few; j_call: TRBJ2-1; v_call: TRBV28; d_call: .; cdr3_nt: TGTGCCAGCAGTTTTCAGAACTACAATGAGCAGTTCTTC; cdr3_aa: CASSFQNYNEQFF